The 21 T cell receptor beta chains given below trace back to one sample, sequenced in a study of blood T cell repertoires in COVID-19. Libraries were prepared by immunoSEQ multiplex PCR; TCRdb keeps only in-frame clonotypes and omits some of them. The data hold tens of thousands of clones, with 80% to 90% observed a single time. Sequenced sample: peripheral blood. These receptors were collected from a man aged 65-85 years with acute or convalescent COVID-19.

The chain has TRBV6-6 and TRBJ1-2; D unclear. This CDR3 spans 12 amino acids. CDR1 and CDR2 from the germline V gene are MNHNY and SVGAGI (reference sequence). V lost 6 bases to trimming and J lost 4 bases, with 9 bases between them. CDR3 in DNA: TGTGCCAGCAGCGAGGGAAGCTATGGCTACACCTTC. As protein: CASSEGSYGYTF.

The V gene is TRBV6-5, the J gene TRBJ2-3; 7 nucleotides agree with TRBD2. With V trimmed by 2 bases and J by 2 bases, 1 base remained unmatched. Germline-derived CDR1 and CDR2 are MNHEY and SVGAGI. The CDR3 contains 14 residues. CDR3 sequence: CASSYSGNTDTQYF. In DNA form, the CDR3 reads TGTGCCAGCAGTTACAGCGGGAACACAGATACGCAGTATTTT.

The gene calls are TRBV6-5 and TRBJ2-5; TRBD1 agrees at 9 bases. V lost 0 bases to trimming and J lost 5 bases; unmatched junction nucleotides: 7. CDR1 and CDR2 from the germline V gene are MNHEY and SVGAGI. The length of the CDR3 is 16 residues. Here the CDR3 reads CASSYSGGQGGETQYF. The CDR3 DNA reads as TGTGCCAGCAGTTACTCGGGGGGACAGGGAGGGGAGACCCAGTACTTC.

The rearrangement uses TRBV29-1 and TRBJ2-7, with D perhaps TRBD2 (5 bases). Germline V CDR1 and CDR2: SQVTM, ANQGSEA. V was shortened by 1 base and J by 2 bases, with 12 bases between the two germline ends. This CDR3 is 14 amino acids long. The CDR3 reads CSVEAGEGTYEQYF. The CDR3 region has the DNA TGCAGCGTTGAAGCGGGTGAGGGAACCTACGAGCAGTACTTC.

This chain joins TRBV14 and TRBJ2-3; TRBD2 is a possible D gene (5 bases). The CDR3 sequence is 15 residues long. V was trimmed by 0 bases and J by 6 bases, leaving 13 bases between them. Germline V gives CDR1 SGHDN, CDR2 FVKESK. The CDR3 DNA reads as TGTGCCAGCAGCCAAGAAATAACGGGATGGGATACGCAGTATTTT. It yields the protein CASSQEITGWDTQYF.

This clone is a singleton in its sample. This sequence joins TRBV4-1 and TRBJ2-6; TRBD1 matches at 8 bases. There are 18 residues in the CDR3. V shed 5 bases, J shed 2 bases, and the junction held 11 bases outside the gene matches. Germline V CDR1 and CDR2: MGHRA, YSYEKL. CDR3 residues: CASSSGQGLGAGANVLTF. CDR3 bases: TGCGCCAGCAGCTCCGGACAGGGTTTGGGCGCTGGGGCCAACGTCCTGACTTTC.

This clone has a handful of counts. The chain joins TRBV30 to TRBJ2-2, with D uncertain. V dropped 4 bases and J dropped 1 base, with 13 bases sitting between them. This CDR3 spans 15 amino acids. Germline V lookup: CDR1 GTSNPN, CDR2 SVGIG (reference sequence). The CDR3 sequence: CAWKVGSWNTGELFF. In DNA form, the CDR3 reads TGTGCCTGGAAAGTTGGTAGCTGGAACACCGGGGAGCTGTTTTTT.

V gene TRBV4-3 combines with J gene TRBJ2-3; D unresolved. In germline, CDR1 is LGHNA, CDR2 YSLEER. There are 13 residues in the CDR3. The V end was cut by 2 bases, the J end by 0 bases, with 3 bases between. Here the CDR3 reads CASSQLSTDTQYF. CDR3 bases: TGCGCCAGCAGCCAACTAAGCACAGATACGCAGTATTTT.

The CDR3 nucleotides read TGTGCCAGCAGTTATCCTCAGGAACTGAACACTGAAGCTTTCTTT. Translating gives CASSYPQELNTEAFF. The V gene is TRBV6-2 or TRBV6-3, the J gene TRBJ1-1; no clear D. From germline, CDR1 is MNHEY and CDR2 SVGEGT. This CDR3 comprises 15 residues. V lost 3 bases and J 0 bases, leaving 11 bases between the germline ends.

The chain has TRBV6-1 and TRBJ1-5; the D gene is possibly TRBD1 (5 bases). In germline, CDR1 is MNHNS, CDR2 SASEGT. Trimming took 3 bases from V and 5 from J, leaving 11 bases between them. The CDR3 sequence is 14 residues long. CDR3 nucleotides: TGTGCCAGCAGTGATGGGACTATTTATCAGCCCCAGCATTTT. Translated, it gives CASSDGTIYQPQHF.

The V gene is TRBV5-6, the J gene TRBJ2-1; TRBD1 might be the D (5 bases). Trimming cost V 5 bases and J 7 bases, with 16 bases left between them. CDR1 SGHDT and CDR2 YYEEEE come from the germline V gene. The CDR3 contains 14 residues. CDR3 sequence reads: CASRQDGPGNEQFF. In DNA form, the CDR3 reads TGTGCCAGCAGACAAGACGGTCCAGGGAATGAGCAGTTCTTC.

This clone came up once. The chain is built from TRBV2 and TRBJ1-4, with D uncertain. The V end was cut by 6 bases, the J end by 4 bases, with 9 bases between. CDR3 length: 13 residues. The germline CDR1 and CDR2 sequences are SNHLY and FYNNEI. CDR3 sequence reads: CASRSGFNEKLFF. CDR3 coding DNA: TGTGCCAGCAGGAGCGGCTTTAATGAAAAACTGTTTTTT.

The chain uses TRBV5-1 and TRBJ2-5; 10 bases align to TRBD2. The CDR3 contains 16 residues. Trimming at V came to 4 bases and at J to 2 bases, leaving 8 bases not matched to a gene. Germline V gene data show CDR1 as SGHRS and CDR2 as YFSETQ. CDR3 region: CASSPSGLAVQETQYF. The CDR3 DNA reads TGCGCCAGCAGCCCCTCCGGACTAGCGGTACAAGAGACCCAGTACTTC.

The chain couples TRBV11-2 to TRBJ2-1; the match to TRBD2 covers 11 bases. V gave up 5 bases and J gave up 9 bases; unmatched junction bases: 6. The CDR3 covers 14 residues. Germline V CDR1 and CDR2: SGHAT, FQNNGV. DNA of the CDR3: TGTGCCAGCAGCCCTAGCGGGAGGATCACTGAGCAGTTCTTC. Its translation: CASSPSGRITEQFF.

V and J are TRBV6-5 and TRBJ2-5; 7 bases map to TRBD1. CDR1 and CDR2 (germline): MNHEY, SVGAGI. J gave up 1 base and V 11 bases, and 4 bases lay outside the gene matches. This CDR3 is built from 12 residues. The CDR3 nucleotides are TGTGCCCGCCGGACAGGCCAAGAGACCCAGTACTTC. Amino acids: CARRTGQETQYF.

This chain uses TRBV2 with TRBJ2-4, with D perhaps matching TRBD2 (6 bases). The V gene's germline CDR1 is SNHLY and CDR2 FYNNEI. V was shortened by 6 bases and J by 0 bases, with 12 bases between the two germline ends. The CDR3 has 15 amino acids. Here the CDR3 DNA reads TGTGCCAGCAGGGTAGCGGACCTAGCCAAAAACATTCAGTACTTC. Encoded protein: CASRVADLAKNIQYF.

The CDR3 bases are TGTGCCAGCAAAAGGACTAGCGTTTGGGATGAGCAGTTCTTC. Translation gives CASKRTSVWDEQFF. This chain links TRBV27 with TRBJ2-1, with 9 bases identical to TRBD2. Germline V gene lookup returns CDR1 MNHEY and CDR2 SMNVEV (reference sequence). This CDR3 contains 14 residues. V lost 7 bases to trimming and J lost 8 bases; unmatched junction nucleotides: 9.

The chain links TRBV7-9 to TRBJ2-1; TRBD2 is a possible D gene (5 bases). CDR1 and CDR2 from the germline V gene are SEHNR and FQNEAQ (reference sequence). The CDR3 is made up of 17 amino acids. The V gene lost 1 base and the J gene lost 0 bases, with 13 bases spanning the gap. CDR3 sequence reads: CASSLGTGWSSYNEQFF. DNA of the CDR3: TGTGCCAGCAGCTTAGGAACGGGGTGGAGCTCCTACAATGAGCAGTTCTTC.

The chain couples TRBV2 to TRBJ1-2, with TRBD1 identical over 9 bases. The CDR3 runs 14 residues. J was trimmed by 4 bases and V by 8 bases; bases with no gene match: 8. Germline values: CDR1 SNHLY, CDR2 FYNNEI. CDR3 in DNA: TGTGCCAGCTCCTTGGGGGACAGGGCCTATGGCTACACCTTC. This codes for CASSLGDRAYGYTF.

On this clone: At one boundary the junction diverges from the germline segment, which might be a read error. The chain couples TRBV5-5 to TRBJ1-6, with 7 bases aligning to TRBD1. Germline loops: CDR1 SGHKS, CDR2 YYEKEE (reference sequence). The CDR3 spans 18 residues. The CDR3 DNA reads TGTGCCAGCCGCTTGGGCCGAGGAAAGACAGGGAGTAATTCACCCCTCCACTTT. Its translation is CASRLGRGKTGSNSPLHF. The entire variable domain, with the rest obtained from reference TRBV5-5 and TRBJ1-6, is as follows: DAGVTQSPTHLIKTRGQQVTLRCSPISGHKSVSWYQQVLGQGPQFIFQYYEKEERGRGNFPDRFSARQFPNYSSELNVNALLLGDSALYLCASRLGRGKTGSNSPLHFGNGTRLTVT.

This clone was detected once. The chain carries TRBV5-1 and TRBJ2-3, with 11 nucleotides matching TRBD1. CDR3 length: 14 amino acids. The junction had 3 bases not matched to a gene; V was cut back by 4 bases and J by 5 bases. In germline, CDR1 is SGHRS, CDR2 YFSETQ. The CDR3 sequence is CASSRDRGKDTQYF. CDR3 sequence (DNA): TGCGCCAGCAGCCGGGACAGGGGGAAAGATACGCAGTATTTT.